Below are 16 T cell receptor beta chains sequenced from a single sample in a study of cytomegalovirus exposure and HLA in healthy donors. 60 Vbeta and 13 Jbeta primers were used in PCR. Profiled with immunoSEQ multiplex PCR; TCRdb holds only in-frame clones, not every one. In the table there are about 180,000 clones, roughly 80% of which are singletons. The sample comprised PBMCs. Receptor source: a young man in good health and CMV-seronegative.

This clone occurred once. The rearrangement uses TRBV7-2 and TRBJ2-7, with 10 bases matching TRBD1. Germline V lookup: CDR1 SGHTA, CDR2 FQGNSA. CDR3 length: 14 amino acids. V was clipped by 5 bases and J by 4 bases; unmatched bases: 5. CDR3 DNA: TGTGCCAGCAGCCACAGACAGGGGGCTTACGAGCAGTACTTC. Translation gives CASSHRQGAYEQYF.

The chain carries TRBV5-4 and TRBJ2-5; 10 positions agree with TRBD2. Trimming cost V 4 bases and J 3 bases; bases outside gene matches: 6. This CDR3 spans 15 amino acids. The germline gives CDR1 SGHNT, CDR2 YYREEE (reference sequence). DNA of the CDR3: TGTGCCAGCAGCAGGACTAGCGGTCTAAAAGAGACCCAGTACTTC. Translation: CASSRTSGLKETQYF.

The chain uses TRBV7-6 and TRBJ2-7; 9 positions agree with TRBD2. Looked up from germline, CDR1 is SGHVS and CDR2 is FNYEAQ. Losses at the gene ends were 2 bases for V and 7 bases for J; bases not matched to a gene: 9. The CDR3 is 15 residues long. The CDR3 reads CASSLWVAGAGEQYF. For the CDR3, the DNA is TGTGCCAGCAGCTTATGGGTAGCGGGAGCGGGGGAGCAGTACTTC. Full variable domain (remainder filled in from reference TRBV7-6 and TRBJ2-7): GAGVSQSPRYKVTKRGQDVALRCDPISGHVSLYWYRQALGQGPEFLTYFNYEAQQDKSGLPNDRFSAERPEGSISTLTIQRTEQRDSAMYRCASSLWVAGAGEQYFGPGTRLTVT.

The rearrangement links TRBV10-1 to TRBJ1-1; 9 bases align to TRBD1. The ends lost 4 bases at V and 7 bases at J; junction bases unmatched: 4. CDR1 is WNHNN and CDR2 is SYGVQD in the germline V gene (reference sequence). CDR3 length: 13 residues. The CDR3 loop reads CASSGTGVGEAFF. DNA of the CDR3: TGCGCCAGCAGTGGGACAGGGGTCGGTGAAGCTTTCTTT.

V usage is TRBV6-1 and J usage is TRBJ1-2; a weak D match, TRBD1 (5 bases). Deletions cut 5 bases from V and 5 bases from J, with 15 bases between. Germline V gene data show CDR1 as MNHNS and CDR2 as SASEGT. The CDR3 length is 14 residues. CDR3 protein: CASSREGLGYGYTF. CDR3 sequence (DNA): TGTGCCAGCAGTAGGGAGGGGCTGGGGTATGGCTACACCTTC.

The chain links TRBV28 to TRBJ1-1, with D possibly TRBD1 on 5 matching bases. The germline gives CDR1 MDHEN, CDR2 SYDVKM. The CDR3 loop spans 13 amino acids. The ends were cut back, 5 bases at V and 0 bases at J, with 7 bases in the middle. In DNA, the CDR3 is TGTGCCAGCAGTGGGGCAGTGAACACTGAAGCTTTCTTT. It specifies CASSGAVNTEAFF.

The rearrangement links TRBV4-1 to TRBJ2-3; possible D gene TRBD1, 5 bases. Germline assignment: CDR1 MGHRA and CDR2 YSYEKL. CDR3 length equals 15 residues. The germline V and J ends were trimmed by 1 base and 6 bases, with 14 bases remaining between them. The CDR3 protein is CASSQAVLPGDTQYF. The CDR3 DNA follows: TGCGCCAGCAGCCAAGCCGTCCTCCCAGGGGATACGCAGTATTTT.

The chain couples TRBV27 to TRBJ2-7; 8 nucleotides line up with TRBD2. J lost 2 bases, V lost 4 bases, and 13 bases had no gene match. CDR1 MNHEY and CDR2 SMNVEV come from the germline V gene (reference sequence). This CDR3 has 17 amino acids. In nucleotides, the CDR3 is TGTGCCAGCAGTTCTCTGGTGGTGAGCGGGGGCACCTACGAGCAGTACTTC. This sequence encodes CASSSLVVSGGTYEQYF.

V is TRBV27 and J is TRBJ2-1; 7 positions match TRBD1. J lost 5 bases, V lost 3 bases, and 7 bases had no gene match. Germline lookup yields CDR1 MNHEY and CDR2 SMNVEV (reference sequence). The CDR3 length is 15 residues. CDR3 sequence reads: CASSFQQGNHNEQFF. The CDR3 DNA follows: TGTGCCAGCAGTTTCCAACAGGGGAATCACAATGAGCAGTTCTTC.

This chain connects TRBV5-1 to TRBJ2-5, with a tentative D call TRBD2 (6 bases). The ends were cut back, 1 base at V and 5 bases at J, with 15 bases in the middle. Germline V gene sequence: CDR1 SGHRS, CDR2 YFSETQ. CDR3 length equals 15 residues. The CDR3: CASSLWGETWETQYF. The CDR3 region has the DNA TGCGCCAGCAGCTTGTGGGGGGAGACGTGGGAGACCCAGTACTTC.

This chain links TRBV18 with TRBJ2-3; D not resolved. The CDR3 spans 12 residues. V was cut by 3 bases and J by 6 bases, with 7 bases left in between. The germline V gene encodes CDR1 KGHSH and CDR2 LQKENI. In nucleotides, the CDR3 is TGTGCCAGCTCACCTTACGGGGATACGCAGTATTTT. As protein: CASSPYGDTQYF.

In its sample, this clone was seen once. CDR3 protein: CASSTETRGSYGNTIYF. CDR3 DNA sequence: TGTGCCAGTAGCACTGAGACGCGGGGCTCTTACGGAAACACCATATATTTT. The rearrangement joins TRBV19 to TRBJ1-3, with D perhaps TRBD1 (5 bases). Germline CDR1 is LNHDA and CDR2 is SQIVND (reference sequence). CDR3 length: 17 residues. Trimming left V 6 bases short and J 4 bases short, with 22 bases between.

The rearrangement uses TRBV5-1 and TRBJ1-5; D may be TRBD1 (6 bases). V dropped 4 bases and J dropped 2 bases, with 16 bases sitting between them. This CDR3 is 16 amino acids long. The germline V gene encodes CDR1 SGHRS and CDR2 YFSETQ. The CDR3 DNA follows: TGCGCCAGCAGCCCAGGGACAATCTTAGGCAATCAGCCCCAGCATTTT. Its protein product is CASSPGTILGNQPQHF.

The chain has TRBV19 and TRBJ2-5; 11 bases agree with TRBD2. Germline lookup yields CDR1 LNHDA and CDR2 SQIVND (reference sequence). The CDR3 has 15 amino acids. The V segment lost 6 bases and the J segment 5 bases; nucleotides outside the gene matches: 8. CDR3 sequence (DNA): TGTGCCAGTAGGGCTAGCGGGGGGCCGCGGGAGACCCAGTACTTC. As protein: CASRASGGPRETQYF.

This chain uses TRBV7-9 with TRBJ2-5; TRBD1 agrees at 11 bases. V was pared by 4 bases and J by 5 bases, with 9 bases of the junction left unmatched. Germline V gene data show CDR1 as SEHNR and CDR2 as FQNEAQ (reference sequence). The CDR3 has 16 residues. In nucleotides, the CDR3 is TGTGCCAGCAGCTCGAAGGACAGGGGGCTGTTGGAGACCCAGTACTTC. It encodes CASSSKDRGLLETQYF.

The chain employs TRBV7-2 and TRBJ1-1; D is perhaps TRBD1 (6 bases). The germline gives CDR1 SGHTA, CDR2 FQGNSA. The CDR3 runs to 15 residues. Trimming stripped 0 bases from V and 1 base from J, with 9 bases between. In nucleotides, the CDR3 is TGTGCCAGCAGCTTAGCGAGGGGGGGGAACACTGAAGCTTTCTTT. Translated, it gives CASSLARGGNTEAFF.